This TCR beta chain appears in the sequencing data of a study of radiotherapy plus CTLA-4 blockade in lung cancer. The protocol was immunoSEQ multiplex PCR, while the TCRdb copy is restricted to in-frame clones and leaves out a portion. This table holds 45,000 to 55,000 clones, around 69% found once. CDR1 SGHDN and CDR2 FVKESK come from the germline V gene. The CDR3 is 14 amino acids. Trimming stripped 4 bases from V and 0 bases from J, with 10 bases between. The sequence was collected from a human donor with non-small cell lung cancer who had stable disease on radiotherapy plus ipilimumab. V and J are TRBV14 and TRBJ2-7; maybe TRBD2 (7 bases). Sequencing was performed on peripheral blood, taken from a patient treated with radiotherapy plus ipilimumab. The CDR3 DNA follows: TGTGCCAGCAGCCGGGGGGGCCTCTCCTACGAGCAGTACGTC. This encodes CASSRGGLSYEQYV.